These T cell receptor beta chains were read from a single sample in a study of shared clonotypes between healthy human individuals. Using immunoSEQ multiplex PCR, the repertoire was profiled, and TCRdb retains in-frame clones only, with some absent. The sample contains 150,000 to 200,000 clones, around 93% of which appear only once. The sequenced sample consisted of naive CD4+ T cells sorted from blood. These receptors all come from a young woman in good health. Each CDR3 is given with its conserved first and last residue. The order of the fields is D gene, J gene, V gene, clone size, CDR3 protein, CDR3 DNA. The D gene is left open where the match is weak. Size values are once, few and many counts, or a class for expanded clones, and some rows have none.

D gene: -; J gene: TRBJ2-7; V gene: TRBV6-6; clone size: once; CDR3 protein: CASSYSLGGPGDEQYF; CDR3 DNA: TGTGCCAGCAGTTACTCGTTGGGCGGCCCGGGGGACGAGCAGTACTTC
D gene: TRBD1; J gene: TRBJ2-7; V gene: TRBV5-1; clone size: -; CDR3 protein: CASSFSRDRASYEQYF; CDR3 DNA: TGCGCCAGCAGCTTTTCCCGGGACAGGGCCTCCTACGAGCAGTACTTC
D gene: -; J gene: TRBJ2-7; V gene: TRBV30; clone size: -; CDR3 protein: CAWSPSYEQYF; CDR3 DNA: TGTGCCTGGAGTCCATCCTACGAGCAGTACTTC
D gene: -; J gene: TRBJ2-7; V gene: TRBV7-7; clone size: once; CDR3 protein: CASSYSEGGEQYF; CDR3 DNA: TGTGCCAGCAGCTACTCAGAGGGGGGCGAGCAGTACTTC
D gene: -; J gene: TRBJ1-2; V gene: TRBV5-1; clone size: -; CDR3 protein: CASSLGQQYGYTF; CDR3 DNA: TGCGCCAGCAGCTTGGGACAGCAATATGGCTACACCTTC
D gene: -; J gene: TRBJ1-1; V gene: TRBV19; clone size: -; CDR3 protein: CASSIQEDTEAFF; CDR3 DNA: TGTGCCAGTAGTATACAGGAGGACACTGAAGCTTTCTTT
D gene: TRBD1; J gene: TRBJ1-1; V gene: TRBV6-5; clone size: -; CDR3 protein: CASSYSGQGNTEAFF; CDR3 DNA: TGTGCCAGCAGTTACTCTGGACAGGGTAACACTGAAGCTTTCTTT
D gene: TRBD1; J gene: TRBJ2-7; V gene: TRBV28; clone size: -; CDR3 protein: CASRTPGTGNEQYF; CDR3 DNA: TGTGCCAGCAGAACCCCCGGGACAGGGAACGAGCAGTACTTC
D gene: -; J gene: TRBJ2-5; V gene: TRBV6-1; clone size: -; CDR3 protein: CASSARETTQYF; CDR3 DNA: TGTGCCAGCAGTGCCAGGGAGACGACCCAGTACTTC
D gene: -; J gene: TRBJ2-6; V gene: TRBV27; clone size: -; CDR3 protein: CASSLSRSGANVLTF; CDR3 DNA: TGTGCCAGCAGTTTATCGAGGTCCGGGGCCAACGTCCTGACTTTC
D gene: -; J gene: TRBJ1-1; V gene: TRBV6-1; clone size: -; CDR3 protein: CASSQGSYTEAFF; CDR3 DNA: TGTGCCAGCAGTCAGGGGTCCTACACTGAAGCTTTCTTT
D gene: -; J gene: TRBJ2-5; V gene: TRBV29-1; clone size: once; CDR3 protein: CSVRIDSSETQYF; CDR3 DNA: TGCAGCGTTCGGATTGACAGTTCAGAGACCCAGTACTTC
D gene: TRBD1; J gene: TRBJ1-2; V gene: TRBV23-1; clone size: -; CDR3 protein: CASSQSVGDSYYGYTF; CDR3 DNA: TGCGCCAGCAGTCAATCGGTAGGGGACAGCTACTATGGCTACACCTTC
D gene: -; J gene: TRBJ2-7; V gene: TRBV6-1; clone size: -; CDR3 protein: CASYSPGFYEQYF; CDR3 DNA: TGTGCCAGCTATAGCCCCGGGTTCTACGAGCAGTACTTC
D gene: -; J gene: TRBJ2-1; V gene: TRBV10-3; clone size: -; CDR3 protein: CAISRIVNNEQFF; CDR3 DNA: TGTGCCATCAGTCGAATCGTAAACAATGAGCAGTTCTTC
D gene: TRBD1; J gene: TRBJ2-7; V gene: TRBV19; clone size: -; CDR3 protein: CASSSSGTGFEQYF; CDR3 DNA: TGTGCCAGTAGTAGCTCCGGGACAGGGTTCGAGCAGTACTTC
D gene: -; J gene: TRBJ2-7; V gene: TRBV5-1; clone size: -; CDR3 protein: CASSLSGGSYEQYF; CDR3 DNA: TGCGCCAGCAGCTTGAGTGGCGGTAGCTACGAGCAGTACTTC
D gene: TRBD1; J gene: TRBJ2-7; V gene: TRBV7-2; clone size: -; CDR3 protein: CASSYRGGSSYEQYF; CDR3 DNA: TGTGCCAGCAGCTACAGGGGTGGGAGCTCCTACGAGCAGTACTTC
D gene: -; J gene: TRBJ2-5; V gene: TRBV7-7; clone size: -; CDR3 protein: CASSLGSRETQYF; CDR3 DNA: TGTGCCAGCAGCTTAGGGTCGCGGGAGACCCAGTACTTC
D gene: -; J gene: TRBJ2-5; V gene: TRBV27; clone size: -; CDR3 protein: CASSVARQETQYF; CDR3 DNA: TGTGCCAGCAGTGTGGCTCGCCAAGAGACCCAGTACTTC
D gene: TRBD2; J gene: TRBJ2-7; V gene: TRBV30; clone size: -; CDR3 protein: CAWSVGGSYEQYF; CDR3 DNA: TGTGCCTGGAGTGTAGGCGGGAGCTACGAGCAGTACTTC
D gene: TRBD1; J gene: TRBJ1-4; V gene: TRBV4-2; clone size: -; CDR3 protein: CASSSPGQGREKLFF; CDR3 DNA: TGTGCCAGCAGCTCGCCGGGACAGGGGCGTGAAAAACTGTTTTTT
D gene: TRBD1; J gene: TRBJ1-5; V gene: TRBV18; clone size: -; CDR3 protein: CASSPPGTGGFNQPQHF; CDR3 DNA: TGTGCCAGCTCACCTCCCGGGACAGGGGGTTTCAATCAGCCCCAGCATTTT
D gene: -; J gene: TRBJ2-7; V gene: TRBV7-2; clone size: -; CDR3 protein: CASPLADSYEQYF; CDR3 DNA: TGTGCCAGCCCGTTAGCGGACTCCTACGAGCAGTACTTC
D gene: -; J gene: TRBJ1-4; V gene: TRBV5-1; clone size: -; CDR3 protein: CASSLGTRANNEKLFF; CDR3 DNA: TGCGCCAGCAGCTTGGGAACCCGGGCCAACAATGAAAAACTGTTTTTT
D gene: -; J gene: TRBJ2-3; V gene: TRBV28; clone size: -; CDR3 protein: CASSFAAPSTDTQYF; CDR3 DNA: TGTGCCAGCAGTTTTGCGGCTCCTAGCACAGATACGCAGTATTTT
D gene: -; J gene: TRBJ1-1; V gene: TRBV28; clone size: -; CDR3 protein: CASSLLAPGEWDTEAFF; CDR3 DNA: TGTGCCAGCAGTTTATTGGCCCCGGGGGAGTGGGACACTGAAGCTTTCTTT
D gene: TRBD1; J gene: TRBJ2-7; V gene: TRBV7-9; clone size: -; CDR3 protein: CASSRDRVKTYEQYF; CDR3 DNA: TGTGCCAGCAGCCGGGACAGGGTAAAAACCTACGAGCAGTACTTC
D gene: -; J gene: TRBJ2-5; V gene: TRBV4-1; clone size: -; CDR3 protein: CASSQQGRETQYF; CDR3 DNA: TGCGCCAGCAGCCAACAGGGGAGAGAGACCCAGTACTTC
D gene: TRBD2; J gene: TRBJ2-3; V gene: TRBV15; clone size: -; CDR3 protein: CATSGLAGTDTQYF; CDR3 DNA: TGTGCCACCAGCGGACTAGCGGGCACAGATACGCAGTATTTT
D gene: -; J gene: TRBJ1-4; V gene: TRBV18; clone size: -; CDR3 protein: CASSPPPGNGGWEKLFF; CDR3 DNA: TGTGCCAGCTCACCACCGCCTGGGAACGGCGGATGGGAAAAACTGTTTTTT
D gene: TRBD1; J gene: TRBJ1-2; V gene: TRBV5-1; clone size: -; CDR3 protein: CASSSQGVYGYTF; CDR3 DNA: TGCGCCAGCAGCTCCCAGGGGGTCTATGGCTACACCTTC
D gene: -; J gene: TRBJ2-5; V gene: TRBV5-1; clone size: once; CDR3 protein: CASSLATGREETQYF; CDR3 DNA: TGCGCCAGCAGCTTGGCTACAGGGAGGGAAGAGACCCAGTACTTC